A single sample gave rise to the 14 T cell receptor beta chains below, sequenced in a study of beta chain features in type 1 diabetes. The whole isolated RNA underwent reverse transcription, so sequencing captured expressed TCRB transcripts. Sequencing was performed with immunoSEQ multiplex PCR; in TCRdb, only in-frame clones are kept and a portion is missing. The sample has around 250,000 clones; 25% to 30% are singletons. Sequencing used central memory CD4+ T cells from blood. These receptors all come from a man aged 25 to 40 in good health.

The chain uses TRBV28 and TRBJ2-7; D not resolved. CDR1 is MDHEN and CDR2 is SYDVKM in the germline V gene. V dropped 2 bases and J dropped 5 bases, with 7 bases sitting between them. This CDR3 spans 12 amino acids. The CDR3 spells CASSLTLNEQYF. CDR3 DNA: TGTGCCAGCAGTTTAACCCTAAACGAGCAGTACTTC. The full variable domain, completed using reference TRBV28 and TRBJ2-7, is DVKVTQSSRYLVKRTGEKVFLECVQDMDHENMFWYRQDPGLGLRLIYFSYDVKMKEKGDIPEGYSVSREKKERFSLILESASTNQTSMYLCASSLTLNEQYFGPGTRLTVT.

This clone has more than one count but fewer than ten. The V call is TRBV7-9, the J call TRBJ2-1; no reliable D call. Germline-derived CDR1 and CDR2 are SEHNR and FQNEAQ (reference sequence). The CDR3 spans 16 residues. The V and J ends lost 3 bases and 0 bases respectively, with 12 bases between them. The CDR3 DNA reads TGTGCCAGCAGCTTCTCAGCCCTAGGCTCCTACAATGAGCAGTTCTTC. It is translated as CASSFSALGSYNEQFF.

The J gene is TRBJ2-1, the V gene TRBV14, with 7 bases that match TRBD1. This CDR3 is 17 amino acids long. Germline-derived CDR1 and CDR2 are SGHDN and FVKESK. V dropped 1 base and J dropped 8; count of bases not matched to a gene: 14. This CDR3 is CASSQATPGQISDEQFF. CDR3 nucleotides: TGTGCCAGCAGCCAAGCGACTCCGGGACAGATAAGTGATGAGCAGTTCTTC.

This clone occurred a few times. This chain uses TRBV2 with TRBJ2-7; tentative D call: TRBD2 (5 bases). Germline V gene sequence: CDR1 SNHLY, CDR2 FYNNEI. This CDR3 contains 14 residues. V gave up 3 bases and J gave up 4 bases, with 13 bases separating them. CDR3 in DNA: TGTGCCAGCAGTGAGACGGACTTCGATTACGAGCAGTACTTC. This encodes CASSETDFDYEQYF.

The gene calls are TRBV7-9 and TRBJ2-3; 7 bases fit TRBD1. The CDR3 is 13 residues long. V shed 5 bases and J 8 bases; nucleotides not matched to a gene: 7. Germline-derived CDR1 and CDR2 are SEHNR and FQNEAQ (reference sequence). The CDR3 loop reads CASSPRDSLTQYF. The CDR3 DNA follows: TGTGCCAGCAGCCCTCGGGACAGCCTTACGCAGTATTTT.

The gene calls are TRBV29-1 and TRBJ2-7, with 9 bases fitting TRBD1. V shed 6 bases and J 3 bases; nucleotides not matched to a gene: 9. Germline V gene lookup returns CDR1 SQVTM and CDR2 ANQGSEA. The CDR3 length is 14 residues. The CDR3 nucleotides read TGCAGCGTCCTGGGGACAGGGATGGGCTACGAGCAGTACTTC. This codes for CSVLGTGMGYEQYF.

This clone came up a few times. In DNA form, the CDR3 reads TGCGCCAGCAGCGCTGTGGGGGTCGCAGAGACCCAGTACTTC. Encoded protein: CASSAVGVAETQYF. The rearrangement joins TRBV5-1 to TRBJ2-5, with D perhaps TRBD1 or TRBD2 (5 bases each). The germline V gene has CDR1 SGHRS and CDR2 YFSETQ. This CDR3 region has 14 residues. Trimming left V 4 bases short and J 4 bases short, with 14 bases between.

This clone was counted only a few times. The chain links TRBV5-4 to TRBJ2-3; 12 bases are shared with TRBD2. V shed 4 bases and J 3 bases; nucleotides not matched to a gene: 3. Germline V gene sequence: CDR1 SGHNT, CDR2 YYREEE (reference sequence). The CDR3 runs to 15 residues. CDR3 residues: CASSRTSGVTDTQYF. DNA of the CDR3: TGTGCCAGCAGCAGGACTAGCGGGGTGACAGATACGCAGTATTTT.

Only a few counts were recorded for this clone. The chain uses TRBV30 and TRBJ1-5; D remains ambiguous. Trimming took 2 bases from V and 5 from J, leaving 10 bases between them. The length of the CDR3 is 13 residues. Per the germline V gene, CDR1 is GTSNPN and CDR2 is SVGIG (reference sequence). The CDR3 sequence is CAWSTMVDQPQHF. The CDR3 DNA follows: TGTGCCTGGAGTACTATGGTCGATCAGCCCCAGCATTTT.

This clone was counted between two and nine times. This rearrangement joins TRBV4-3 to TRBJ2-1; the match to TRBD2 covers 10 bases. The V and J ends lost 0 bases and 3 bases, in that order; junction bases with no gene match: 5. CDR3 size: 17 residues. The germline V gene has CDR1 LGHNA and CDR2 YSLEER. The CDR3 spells CASSQDPWTSGYNEQFF. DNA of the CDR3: TGCGCCAGCAGCCAAGATCCTTGGACTAGCGGCTACAATGAGCAGTTCTTC.

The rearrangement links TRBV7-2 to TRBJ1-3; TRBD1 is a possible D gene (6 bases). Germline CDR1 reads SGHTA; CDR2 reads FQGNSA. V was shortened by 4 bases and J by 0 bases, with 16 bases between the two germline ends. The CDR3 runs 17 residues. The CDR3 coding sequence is TGTGCCAGCAGCTCAGTGACAGGCGCTCTCTCTGGAAACACCATATATTTT. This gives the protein CASSSVTGALSGNTIYF.

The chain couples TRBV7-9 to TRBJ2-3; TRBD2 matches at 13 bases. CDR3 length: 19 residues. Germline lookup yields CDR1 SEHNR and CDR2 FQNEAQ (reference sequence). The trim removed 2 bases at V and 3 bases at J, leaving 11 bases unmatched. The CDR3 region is CASSLSRLAGGAITDTQYF. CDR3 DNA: TGTGCCAGCAGCTTATCCAGACTAGCGGGGGGCGCCATTACAGATACGCAGTATTTT.

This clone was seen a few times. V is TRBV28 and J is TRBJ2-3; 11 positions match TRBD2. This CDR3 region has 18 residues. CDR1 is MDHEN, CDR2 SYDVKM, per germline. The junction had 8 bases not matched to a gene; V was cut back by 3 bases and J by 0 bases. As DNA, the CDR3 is TGTGCCAGCAGTTTTAGGCTTAGCGGGAGGGGAAGCACAGATACGCAGTATTTT. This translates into CASSFRLSGRGSTDTQYF.

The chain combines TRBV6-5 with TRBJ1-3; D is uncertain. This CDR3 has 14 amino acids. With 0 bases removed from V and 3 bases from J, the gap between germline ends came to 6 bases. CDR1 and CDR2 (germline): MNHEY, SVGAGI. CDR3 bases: TGTGCCAGCAGTTACTCGACGAATGGAAACACCATATATTTT. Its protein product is CASSYSTNGNTIYF.